This T cell receptor beta chain was profiled in a study of blood T cell repertoires in COVID-19. Turning to the study itself: T cells, B-cell-depleted T cells, or PBMCs provided the cDNA or gDNA that served as material.

The CDR3 has 15 residues. Germline V CDR1 and CDR2: SGHNT, YYREEE (reference sequence). With 6 bases clipped from V and 1 base from J, the junction kept 6 bases outside the gene matches. Assay used: immunoSEQ multiplex PCR; TCRdb lists only in-frame clones, some missing. Of 200,000 to 300,000 clones in the sample, 83% were seen once. What was sequenced was peripheral blood. J is TRBJ2-3 and V is TRBV5-4; 9 nucleotides align to TRBD1. The TCR comes from a human donor in a cohort sampled during active COVID-19. CDR3 nucleotide sequence: TGTGCCAGCACCCAAAGGACAGGGGGCACAGATACGCAGTATTTT. This sequence encodes CASTQRTGGTDTQYF.